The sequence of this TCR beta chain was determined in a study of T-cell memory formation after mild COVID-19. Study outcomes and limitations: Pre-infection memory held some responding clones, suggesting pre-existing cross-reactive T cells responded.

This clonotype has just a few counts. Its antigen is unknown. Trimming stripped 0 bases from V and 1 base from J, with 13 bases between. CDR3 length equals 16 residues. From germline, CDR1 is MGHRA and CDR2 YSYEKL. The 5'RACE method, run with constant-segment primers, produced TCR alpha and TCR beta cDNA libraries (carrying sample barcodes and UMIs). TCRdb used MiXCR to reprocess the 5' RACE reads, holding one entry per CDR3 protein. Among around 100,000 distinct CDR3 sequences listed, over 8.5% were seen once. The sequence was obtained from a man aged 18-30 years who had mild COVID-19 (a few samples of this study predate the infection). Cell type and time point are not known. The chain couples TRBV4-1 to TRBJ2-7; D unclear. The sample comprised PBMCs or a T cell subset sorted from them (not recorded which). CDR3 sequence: CASSQEGYFGSYEQYF. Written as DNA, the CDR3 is TGCGCCAGCAGCCAAGAAGGGTATTTTGGGTCCTACGAGCAGTACTTC.